Given below is one T cell receptor beta chain in context. The antigen remains undetermined. All sorted populations exceeded 95% purity. The entry originates in a study of beta chain features in type 1 diabetes. Broader study findings: There were fewer insertions and more deletions at the VDJ junctions of type 1 diabetes patients. Shortening that was moderate but significant affected the TCRB CDR3s of Type 1 diabetes patients in all four CD4+ subsets.

The CDR3 length is 13 residues. V lost 7 bases, J lost 5 bases, and 13 bases lay in between. The germline gives CDR1 SGHRS, CDR2 YFSETQ. Expressed TCRB transcripts were sequenced, since all the RNA that had been isolated was reverse transcribed. The table came from immunoSEQ multiplex PCR; TCRdb's copy has only in-frame clones and leaves some out. The table lists approximately 400,000 clones, approximately 16% of them singletons. Sequencing was performed on naive CD4+ T cells from blood. This clonotype was obtained from a woman in her late teens or twenties in good health. This sequence joins TRBV5-1 and TRBJ2-1, with TRBD2 as a possible D gene (5 bases). CDR3 amino acids: CASGEIGNNEQFF. CDR3 bases: TGCGCCAGCGGGGAGATCGGGAACAATGAGCAGTTCTTC.